The next 11 T cell receptor beta chains were all read from a single sample in a study of siplizumab effects on memory and regulatory T cells. Assay used: immunoSEQ multiplex PCR; TCRdb lists only in-frame clones, some missing. The profile shows 80,000 to 130,000 clones, 92% of them singletons. The source material was Tregs sorted from blood. The receptor set was obtained from a human donor in good health.

This clone was seen a single time. The V gene is TRBV10-2, the J gene TRBJ2-3; 7 positions agree with TRBD1. The trim removed 0 bases at V and 2 bases at J, leaving 2 bases unmatched. The germline gives CDR1 WSHSY, CDR2 SAAADI. The CDR3 has 15 amino acids. The CDR3 loop is CASSESGQYTDTQYF. CDR3 DNA sequence: TGCGCCAGCAGTGAGTCGGGACAGTACACAGATACGCAGTATTTT.

This clone showed up just once. The rearrangement links TRBV19 to TRBJ1-5; D remains ambiguous. CDR3 size: 16 residues. V shed 2 bases and J shed 2 bases, with 13 bases lying between them. In germline, CDR1 is LNHDA, CDR2 SQIVND (reference sequence). In nucleotides, the CDR3 is TGTGCCAGTAGTATATCAGGAAGGTCGGGCAATCAGCCCCAGCATTTT. It encodes CASSISGRSGNQPQHF. The whole variable domain, remainder taken from reference TRBV19 and TRBJ1-5, is DGGITQSPKYLFRKEGQNVTLSCEQNLNHDAMYWYRQDPGQGLRLIYYSQIVNDFQKGDIAEGYSVSREKKESFPLTVTSAQKNPTAFYLCASSISGRSGNQPQHFGDGTRLSIL.

CDR3 protein: CASSYSHGEQYF. The CDR3 region has the DNA TGTGCCAGCAGTTACTCACACGGCGAGCAGTACTTC. The chain is built from TRBV6-5 and TRBJ2-7, with unresolved D. Trimming shortened V by 0 bases and J by 6 bases, and 6 bases separated the two germline ends. Germline values: CDR1 MNHEY, CDR2 SVGAGI. The CDR3 length is 12 residues.

The chain uses TRBV4-2 and TRBJ2-3; D gene uncertain. V lost 4 bases and J 6 bases, leaving 8 bases between the germline ends. Germline CDR1 LGHNA, CDR2 YNFKEQ. This CDR3 spans 12 amino acids. CDR3 sequence (DNA): TGTGCCAGCAGCCGGGTTTCGGATACGCAGTATTTT. It encodes CASSRVSDTQYF.

The chain recombines TRBV19 with TRBJ2-3; D is unresolved. Trimming pared 6 bases from V and 2 bases from J, leaving 6 bases between. Germline V CDR1 and CDR2: LNHDA, SQIVND (reference sequence). There are 12 residues in the CDR3. The CDR3 sequence is CASSGTTDTQYF. The CDR3, as DNA: TGTGCCAGTAGCGGAACCACAGATACGCAGTATTTT. Full variable domain (missing parts from reference TRBV19 and TRBJ2-3): DGGITQSPKYLFRKEGQNVTLSCEQNLNHDAMYWYRQDPGQGLRLIYYSQIVNDFQKGDIAEGYSVSREKKESFPLTVTSAQKNPTAFYLCASSGTTDTQYFGPGTRLTVL.

The chain is built from TRBV28 and TRBJ1-5; D may be TRBD1 (6 bases). The germline V gene has CDR1 MDHEN and CDR2 SYDVKM. The CDR3 is made up of 17 amino acids. Trimming took 9 bases from V and 4 from J, leaving 25 bases between them. The CDR3, as DNA: TGTGCCAGTTTACAGCCGGGACAAGCAAACCTAAATCAGCCCCAGCATTTT. It yields the protein CASLQPGQANLNQPQHF.

V and J are TRBV27 and TRBJ2-7, with TRBD1 matching 7 bases. The CDR3 is made up of 14 amino acids. Germline V gene sequence: CDR1 MNHEY, CDR2 SMNVEV (reference sequence). Trimming removed 5 bases from V and 1 base from J; junction bases left unmatched: 5. In nucleotides, the CDR3 is TGTGCCAGCAGTAGACAGGGCCCTTCCTACGAGCAGTACTTC. Protein: CASSRQGPSYEQYF.

CDR3 region: CASSAWGTKNTGELFF. The CDR3 DNA follows: TGCGCCAGCAGCGCTTGGGGGACAAAGAACACCGGGGAGCTGTTTTTT. The chain carries TRBV5-1 and TRBJ2-2; D may be TRBD1 (6 bases). V dropped 4 bases and J dropped 1 base, with 14 bases sitting between them. From germline, CDR1 is SGHRS and CDR2 YFSETQ. The CDR3 runs to 16 residues.

The rearrangement joins TRBV15 to TRBJ2-5; D uncertain. The CDR3 spans 14 residues. From germline, CDR1 is LNHNV and CDR2 YYDKDF (reference sequence). The V gene lost 1 base and the J gene lost 5 bases, with 11 bases spanning the gap. The CDR3 nucleotides are TGTGCCACCAGCAGAGGTGTAAGTTTTGAGACCCAGTACTTC. Residues: CATSRGVSFETQYF.

The V and J genes are TRBV6-4 and TRBJ2-5; perhaps TRBD1 as D (6 bases). The DNA end is a closer match to TRBJ2-7, so the J assignment may be wrong. The length of the CDR3 is 15 residues. Germline V CDR1 and CDR2: MRHNA, SNTAGT. The CDR3 loop is CASSPEAGAHYEQYF. CDR3 nucleotides: TGTGCCAGCAGTCCAGAGGCAGGGGCTCACTACGAGCAGTACTTC.

The rearrangement links TRBV4-1 to TRBJ1-2; D is ambiguous. This CDR3 has 13 amino acids. The ends were cut back, 1 base at V and 6 bases at J, with 9 bases in the middle. In germline, CDR1 is MGHRA, CDR2 YSYEKL. The CDR3 here is CASSQGQDDGYTF. The CDR3 DNA follows: TGCGCCAGCAGCCAAGGGCAGGATGATGGCTACACCTTC.